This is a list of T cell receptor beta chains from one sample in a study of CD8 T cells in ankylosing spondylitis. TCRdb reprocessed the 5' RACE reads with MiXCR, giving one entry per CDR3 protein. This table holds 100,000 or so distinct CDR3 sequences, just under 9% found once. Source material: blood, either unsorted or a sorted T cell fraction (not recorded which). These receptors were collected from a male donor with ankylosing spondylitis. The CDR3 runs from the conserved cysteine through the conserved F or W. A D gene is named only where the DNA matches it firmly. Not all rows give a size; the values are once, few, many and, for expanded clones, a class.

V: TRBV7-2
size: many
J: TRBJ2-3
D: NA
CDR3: CASSLEFRTDTQYF
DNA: TGTGCCAGCAGCTTAGAATTTAGGACAGATACGCAGTATTTT

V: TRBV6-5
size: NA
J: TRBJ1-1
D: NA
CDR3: CASSYRQGGTEAFF
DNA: TGTGCCAGCAGTTACCGGCAGGGTGGTACTGAAGCTTTCTTT

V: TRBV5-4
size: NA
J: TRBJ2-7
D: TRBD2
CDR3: CASSFPQSGSSYEQYF
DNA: TGTGCCAGCAGCTTCCCCCAGAGCGGGAGCTCGTACGAGCAGTACTTC

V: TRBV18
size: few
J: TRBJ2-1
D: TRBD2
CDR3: CASSGTSGYNEQFF
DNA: TGTGCCAGCTCTGGGACTAGCGGCTACAATGAGCAGTTCTTC

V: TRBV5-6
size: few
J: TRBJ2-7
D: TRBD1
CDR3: CASSFEGQNYEQYF
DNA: TGTGCCAGCAGCTTCGAGGGACAGAACTACGAGCAGTACTTC

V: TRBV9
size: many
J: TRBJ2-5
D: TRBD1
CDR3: CASSGGQGVETQYF
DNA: TGTGCCAGCAGCGGCGGACAGGGGGTGGAGACCCAGTACTTC

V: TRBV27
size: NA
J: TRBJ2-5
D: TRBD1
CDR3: CASSLGSTGSETQYF
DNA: TGTGCCAGCAGTTTAGGGTCGACAGGGTCGGAGACCCAGTACTTC

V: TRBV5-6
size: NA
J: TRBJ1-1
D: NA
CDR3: CASSLKFTGTEAFF
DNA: TGTGCCAGCAGCTTGAAGTTTACCGGCACTGAAGCTTTCTTT

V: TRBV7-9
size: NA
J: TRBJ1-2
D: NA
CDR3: CASSDMGDYGYTF
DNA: TGTGCCAGCAGCGACATGGGGGACTATGGCTACACCTTC

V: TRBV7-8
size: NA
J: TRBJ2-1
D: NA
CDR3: CASSLRQAYGNEQFF
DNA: TGTGCCAGCAGCTTACGACAGGCGTACGGCAATGAGCAGTTCTTC

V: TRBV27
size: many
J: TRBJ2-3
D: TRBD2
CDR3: CASTPGLAITSTDTQYF
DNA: TGTGCCAGCACCCCGGGACTAGCGATTACTAGCACAGATACGCAGTATTTT

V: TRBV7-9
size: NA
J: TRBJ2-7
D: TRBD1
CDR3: CASSNGQGTDEQYF
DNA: TGTGCCAGCAGCAATGGACAGGGAACTGACGAGCAGTACTTC

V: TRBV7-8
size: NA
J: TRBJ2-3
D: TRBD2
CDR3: CASSLEGGSIGTDTQYF
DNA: TGTGCCAGCAGCTTGGAAGGCGGGAGCATAGGCACAGATACGCAGTATTTT

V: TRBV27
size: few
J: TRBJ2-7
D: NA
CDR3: CASSLGVDPLWEQYF
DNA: TGTGCCAGCAGTTTAGGGGTGGACCCCCTCTGGGAGCAGTACTTC

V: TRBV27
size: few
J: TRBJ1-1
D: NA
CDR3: CASSLSTLWGTEAFF
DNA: TGTGCCAGCAGTTTATCTACTCTATGGGGTACTGAAGCTTTCTTT

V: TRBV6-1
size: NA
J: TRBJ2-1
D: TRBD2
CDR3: CASSEATSGSDEQFF
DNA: TGTGCCAGCAGTGAAGCGACTAGCGGGAGCGATGAGCAGTTCTTC